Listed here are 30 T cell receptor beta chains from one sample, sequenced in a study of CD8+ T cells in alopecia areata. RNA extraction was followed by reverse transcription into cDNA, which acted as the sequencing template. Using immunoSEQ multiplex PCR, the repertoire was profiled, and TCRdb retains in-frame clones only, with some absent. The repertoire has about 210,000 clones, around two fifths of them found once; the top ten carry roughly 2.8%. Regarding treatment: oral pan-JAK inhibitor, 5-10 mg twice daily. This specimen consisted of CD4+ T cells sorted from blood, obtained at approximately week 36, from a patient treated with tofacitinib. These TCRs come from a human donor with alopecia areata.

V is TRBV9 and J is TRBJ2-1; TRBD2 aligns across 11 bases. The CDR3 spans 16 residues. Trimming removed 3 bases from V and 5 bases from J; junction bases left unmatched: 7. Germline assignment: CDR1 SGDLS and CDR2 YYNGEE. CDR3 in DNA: TGTGCCAGCAGCGCTCTTCTAGCGGGGGGTAACAATGAGCAGTTCTTC. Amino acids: CASSALLAGGNNEQFF.

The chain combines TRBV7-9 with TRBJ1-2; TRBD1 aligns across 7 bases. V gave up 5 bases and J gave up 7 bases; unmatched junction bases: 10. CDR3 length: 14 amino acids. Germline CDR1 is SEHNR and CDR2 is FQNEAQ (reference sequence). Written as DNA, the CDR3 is TGTGCCAGCAGCCCCTACCGACAGGGAAGTGGCTACACCTTC. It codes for CASSPYRQGSGYTF.

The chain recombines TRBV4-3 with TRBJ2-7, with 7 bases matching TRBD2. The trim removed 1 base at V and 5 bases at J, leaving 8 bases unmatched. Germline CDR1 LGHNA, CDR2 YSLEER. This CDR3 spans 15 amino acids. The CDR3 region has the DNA TGCGCCAGCAGCCAAGGGGGCGGGAGAACCCACGAGCAGTACTTC. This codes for CASSQGGGRTHEQYF.

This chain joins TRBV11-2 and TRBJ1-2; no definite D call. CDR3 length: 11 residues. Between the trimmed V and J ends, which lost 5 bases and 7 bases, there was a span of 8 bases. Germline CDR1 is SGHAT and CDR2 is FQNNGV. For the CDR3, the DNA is TGTGCCAGCAGCGAATATCTTGGCTACACCTTC. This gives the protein CASSEYLGYTF.

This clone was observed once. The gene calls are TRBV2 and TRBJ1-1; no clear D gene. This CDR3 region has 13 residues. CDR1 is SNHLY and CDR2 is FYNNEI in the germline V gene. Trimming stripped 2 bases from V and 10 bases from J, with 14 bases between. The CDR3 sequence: CASSETAYHRAFF. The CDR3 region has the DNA TGTGCCAGCAGTGAAACAGCTTATCATAGAGCTTTCTTT.

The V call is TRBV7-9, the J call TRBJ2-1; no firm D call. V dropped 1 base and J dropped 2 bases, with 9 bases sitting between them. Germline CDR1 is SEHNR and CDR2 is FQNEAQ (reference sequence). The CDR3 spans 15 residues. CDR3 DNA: TGTGCCAGCAGCTTAGTCGACGGCGCCTACAATGAGCAGTTCTTC. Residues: CASSLVDGAYNEQFF.

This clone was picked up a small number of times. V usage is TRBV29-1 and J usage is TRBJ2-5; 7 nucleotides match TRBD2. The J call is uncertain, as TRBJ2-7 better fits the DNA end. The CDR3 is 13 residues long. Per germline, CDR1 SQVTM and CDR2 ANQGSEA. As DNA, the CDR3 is TGCAGCGTTCTCCAGGGCAGGGAGGGCGAGCAGTACTTC. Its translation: CSVLQGREGEQYF.

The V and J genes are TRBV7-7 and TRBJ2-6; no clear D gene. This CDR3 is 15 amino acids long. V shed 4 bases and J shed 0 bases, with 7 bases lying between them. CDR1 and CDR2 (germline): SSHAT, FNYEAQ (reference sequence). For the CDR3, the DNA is TGTGCCAGCAGCTCCTCACCCTCTGGGGCCAACGTCCTGACTTTC. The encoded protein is CASSSSPSGANVLTF. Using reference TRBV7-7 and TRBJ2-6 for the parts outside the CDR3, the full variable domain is GAGVSQSPRYKVTKRGQDVTLRCDPISSHATLYWYQQALGQGPEFLTYFNYEAQPDKSGLPSDRFSAERPEGSISTLTIQRTEQRDSAMYRCASSSSPSGANVLTFGAGSRLTVL.

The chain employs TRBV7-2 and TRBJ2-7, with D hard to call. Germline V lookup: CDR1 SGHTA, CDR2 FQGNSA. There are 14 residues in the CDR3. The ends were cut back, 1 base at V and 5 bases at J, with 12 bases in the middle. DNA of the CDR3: TGTGCCAGCAGCTTAGAGAACAGAGGTAACGAGCAGTACTTC. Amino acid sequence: CASSLENRGNEQYF.

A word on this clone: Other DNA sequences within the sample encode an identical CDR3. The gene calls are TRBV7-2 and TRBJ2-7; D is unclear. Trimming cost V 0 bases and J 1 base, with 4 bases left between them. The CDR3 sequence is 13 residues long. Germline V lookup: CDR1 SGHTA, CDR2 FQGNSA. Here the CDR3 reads CASSLAASYEQYF. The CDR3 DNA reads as TGTGCCAGCAGCTTAGCGGCATCCTACGAGCAGTACTTC.

In nucleotides, the CDR3 is TGCGCCAGCAGCCCCAGGGGCGGGACAGACTCGAGCATTCAGTACTTC. Its protein is CASSPRGGTDSSIQYF. The chain couples TRBV5-1 to TRBJ2-4; the D gene is possibly TRBD1 (7 bases). This CDR3 has 16 residues. The V end was cut by 4 bases, the J end by 9 bases, with 23 bases between. CDR1 is SGHRS, CDR2 YFSETQ, per germline.

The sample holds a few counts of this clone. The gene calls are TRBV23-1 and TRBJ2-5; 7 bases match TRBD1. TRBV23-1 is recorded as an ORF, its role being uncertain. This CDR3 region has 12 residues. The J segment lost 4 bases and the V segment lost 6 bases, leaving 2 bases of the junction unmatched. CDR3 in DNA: TGCGCCAGCAGACAGGGGAGAGAGACCCAGTACTTC. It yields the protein CASRQGRETQYF.

The CDR3 is CATSGENWGVYGYTF. Written as DNA, the CDR3 is TGTGCCACCAGCGGGGAGAACTGGGGAGTCTATGGCTACACCTTC. The chain recombines TRBV15 with TRBJ1-2; D is unresolved. This CDR3 has 15 amino acids. The ends were cut back, 5 bases at V and 4 bases at J, with 17 bases in the middle. Germline V lookup: CDR1 LNHNV, CDR2 YYDKDF (reference sequence).

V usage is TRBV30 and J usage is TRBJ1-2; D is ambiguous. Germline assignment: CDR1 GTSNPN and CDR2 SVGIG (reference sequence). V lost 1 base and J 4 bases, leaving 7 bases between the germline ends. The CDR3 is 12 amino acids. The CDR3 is CAWSESVYGYTF. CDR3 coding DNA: TGTGCCTGGAGTGAATCGGTCTATGGCTACACCTTC. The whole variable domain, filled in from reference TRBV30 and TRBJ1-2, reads SQTIHQWPATLVQPVGSPLSLECTVEGTSNPNLYWYRQAAGRGLQLLFYSVGIGQISSEVPQNLSASRPQDRQFILSSKKLLLSDSGFYLCAWSESVYGYTFGSGTRLTVV.

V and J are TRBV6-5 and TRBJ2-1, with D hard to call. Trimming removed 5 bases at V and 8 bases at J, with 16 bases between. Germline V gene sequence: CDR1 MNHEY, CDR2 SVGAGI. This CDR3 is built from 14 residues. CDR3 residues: CASSGGVRADEQFF. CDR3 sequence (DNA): TGTGCCAGCAGTGGTGGGGTACGGGCTGATGAGCAGTTCTTC.

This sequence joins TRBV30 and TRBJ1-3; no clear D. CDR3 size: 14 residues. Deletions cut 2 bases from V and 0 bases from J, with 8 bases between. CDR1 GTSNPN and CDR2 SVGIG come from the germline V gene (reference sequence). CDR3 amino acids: CAWSPLHSGNTIYF. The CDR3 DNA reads TGTGCCTGGAGTCCACTGCACTCTGGAAACACCATATATTTT.

CDR3 protein: CSASAGATGELFF. The DNA for the CDR3 is TGCAGCGCCTCGGCCGGGGCCACCGGGGAGCTGTTTTTT. The chain uses TRBV29-1 and TRBJ2-2; D is perhaps TRBD1 or TRBD2 (5 bases each). Germline lookup yields CDR1 SQVTM and CDR2 ANQGSEA. The CDR3 has 13 residues. The V and J ends lost 7 bases and 4 bases respectively, with 13 bases between them.

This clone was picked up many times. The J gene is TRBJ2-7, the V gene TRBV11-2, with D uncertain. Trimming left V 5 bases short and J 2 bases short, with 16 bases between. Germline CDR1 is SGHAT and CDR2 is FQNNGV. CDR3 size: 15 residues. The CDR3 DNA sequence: TGTGCCAGCAGCCCTTCGGGCGACCTTCCCTACGAGCAGTACTTC. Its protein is CASSPSGDLPYEQYF.

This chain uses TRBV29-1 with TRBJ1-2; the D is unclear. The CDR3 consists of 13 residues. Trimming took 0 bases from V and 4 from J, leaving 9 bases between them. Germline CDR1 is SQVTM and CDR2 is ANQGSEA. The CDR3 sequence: CSVEELPTYGYTF. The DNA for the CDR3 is TGCAGCGTTGAAGAATTACCAACCTATGGCTACACCTTC. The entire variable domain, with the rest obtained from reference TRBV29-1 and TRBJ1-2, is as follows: SAVISQKPSRDICQRGTSLTIQCQVDSQVTMMFWYRQQPGQSLTLIATANQGSEATYESGFVIDKFPISRPNLTFSTLTVSNMSPEDSSIYLCSVEELPTYGYTFGSGTRLTVV.

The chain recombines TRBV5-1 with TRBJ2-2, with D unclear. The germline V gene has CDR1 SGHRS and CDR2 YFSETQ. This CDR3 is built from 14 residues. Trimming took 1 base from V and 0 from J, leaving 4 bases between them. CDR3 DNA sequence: TGCGCCAGCAGCTTGACTACGAACACCGGGGAGCTGTTTTTT. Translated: CASSLTTNTGELFF.

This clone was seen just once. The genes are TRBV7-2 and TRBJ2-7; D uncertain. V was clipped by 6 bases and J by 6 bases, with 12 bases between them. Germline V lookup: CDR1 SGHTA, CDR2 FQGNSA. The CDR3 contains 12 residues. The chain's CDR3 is CASRHEDGEQYF. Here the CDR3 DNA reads TGTGCCAGCAGACATGAAGACGGCGAGCAGTACTTC.

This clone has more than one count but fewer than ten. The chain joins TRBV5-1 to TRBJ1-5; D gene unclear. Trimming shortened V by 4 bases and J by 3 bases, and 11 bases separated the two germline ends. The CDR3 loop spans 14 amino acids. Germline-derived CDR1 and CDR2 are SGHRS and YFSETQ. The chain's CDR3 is CASSPGGFNQPQHF. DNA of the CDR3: TGCGCCAGCAGCCCAGGAGGATTCAATCAGCCCCAGCATTTT.

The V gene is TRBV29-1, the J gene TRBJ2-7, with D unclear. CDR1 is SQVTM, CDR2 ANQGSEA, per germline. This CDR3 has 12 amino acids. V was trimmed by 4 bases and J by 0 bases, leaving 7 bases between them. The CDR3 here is CSVALNSYEQYF. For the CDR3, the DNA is TGCAGCGTTGCTCTAAACTCCTACGAGCAGTACTTC.

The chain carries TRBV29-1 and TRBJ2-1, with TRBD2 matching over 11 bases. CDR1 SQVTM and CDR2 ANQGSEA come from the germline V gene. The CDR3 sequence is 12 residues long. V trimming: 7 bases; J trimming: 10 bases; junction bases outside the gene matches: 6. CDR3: CSGNRLAGEQFF. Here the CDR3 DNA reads TGCAGCGGGAATAGACTAGCGGGAGAGCAGTTCTTC.

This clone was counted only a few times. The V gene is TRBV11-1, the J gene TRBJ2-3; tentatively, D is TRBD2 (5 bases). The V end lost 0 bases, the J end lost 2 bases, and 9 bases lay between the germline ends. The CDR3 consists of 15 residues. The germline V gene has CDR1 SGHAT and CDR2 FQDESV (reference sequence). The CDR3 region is CASSLAWENTDTQYF. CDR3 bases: TGTGCCAGCAGCTTAGCGTGGGAGAACACAGATACGCAGTATTTT.

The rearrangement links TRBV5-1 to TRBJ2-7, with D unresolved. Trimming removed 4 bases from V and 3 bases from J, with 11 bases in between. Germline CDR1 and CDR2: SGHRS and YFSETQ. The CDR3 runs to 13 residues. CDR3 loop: CASSLHSIYEQYF. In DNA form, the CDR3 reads TGCGCCAGCAGCCTACACTCAATCTACGAGCAGTACTTC.

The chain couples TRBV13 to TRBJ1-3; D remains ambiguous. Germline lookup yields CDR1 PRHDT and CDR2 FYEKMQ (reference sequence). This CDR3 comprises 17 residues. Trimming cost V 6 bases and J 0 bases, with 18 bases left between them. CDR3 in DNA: TGTGCCAGCAGACCAACCGGGGTCGGCTTCTCTGGAAACACCATATATTTT. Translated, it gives CASRPTGVGFSGNTIYF.

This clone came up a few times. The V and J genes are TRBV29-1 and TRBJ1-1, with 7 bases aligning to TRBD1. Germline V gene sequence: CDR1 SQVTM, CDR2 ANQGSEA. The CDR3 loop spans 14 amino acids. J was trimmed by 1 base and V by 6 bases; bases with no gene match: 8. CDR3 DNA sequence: TGCAGCGTCCGAACCGGGACAGCGAACACTGAAGCTTTCTTT. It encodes CSVRTGTANTEAFF.

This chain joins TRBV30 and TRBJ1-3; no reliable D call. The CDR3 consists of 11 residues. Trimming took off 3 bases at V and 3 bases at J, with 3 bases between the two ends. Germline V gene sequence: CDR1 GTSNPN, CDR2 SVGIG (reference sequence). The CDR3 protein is CAWSFGNTIYF. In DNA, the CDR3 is TGTGCCTGGAGCTTTGGAAACACCATATATTTT.

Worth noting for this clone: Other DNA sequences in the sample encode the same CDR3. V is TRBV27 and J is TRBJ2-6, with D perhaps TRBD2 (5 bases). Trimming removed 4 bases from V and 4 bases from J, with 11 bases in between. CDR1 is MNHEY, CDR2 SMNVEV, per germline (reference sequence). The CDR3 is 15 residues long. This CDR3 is CASSSGGSGANVLTF. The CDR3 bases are TGTGCCAGCAGTTCAGGAGGCTCCGGGGCCAACGTCCTGACTTTC.